Each of the 18 T cell receptor beta chains below was sequenced from the same sample in a study of blood T cell repertoires in COVID-19. Sequencing used immunoSEQ multiplex PCR; TCRdb keeps in-frame clones, though not all of them. The sample contains roughly 78,000 clones, roughly 86% of which appear only once. The material sequenced was peripheral blood. The receptors derive from a woman aged 55-75 years with acute or convalescent COVID-19.

The chain employs TRBV4-3 and TRBJ2-7; 12 nucleotides line up with TRBD1. CDR1 and CDR2 (germline): LGHNA, YSLEER. V was pared by 2 bases and J by 6 bases, with 5 bases of the junction left unmatched. CDR3 size: 15 residues. The CDR3 sequence: CASSQTGQGAFEQYF. The CDR3 nucleotides are TGCGCCAGCAGCCAAACGGGACAGGGGGCTTTCGAGCAGTACTTC.

V and J are TRBV10-3 and TRBJ1-1, with D possibly matching TRBD1 (5 bases). Trimming pared 3 bases from V and 4 bases from J, leaving 9 bases between. The CDR3 sequence is 13 residues long. Germline-derived CDR1 and CDR2 are ENHRY and SYGVKD. CDR3 bases: TGTGCCATCAGTGATAGGGGCAGCACTGAAGCTTTCTTT. Translating it yields CAISDRGSTEAFF.

This chain joins TRBV5-1 and TRBJ2-5, with 12 bases identical to TRBD2. Germline V gene lookup returns CDR1 SGHRS and CDR2 YFSETQ. This CDR3 region has 15 residues. Trimming at V came to 3 bases and at J to 4 bases, leaving 4 bases not matched to a gene. This CDR3 is CASSSGLAGSETQYF. In DNA, the CDR3 is TGCGCCAGCAGCTCGGGACTAGCGGGCTCAGAGACCCAGTACTTC.

The rearrangement uses TRBV28 and TRBJ2-1; weak D call: TRBD2 (6 bases). Germline V lookup: CDR1 MDHEN, CDR2 SYDVKM. The ends were cut back, 6 bases at V and 2 bases at J, with 14 bases in the middle. The CDR3 covers 15 residues. The CDR3 coding sequence is TGTGCCAGCAGCCGGAGCGGGCGCACCTACAATGAGCAGTTCTTC. Translating gives CASSRSGRTYNEQFF.

The chain carries TRBV7-9 and TRBJ2-1; 7 bases agree with TRBD2. The CDR3 consists of 15 residues. Germline V gene lookup returns CDR1 SEHNR and CDR2 FQNEAQ (reference sequence). J was trimmed by 8 bases and V by 2 bases; bases with no gene match: 9. This CDR3 reads CASSLSGGVRDEQFF. In DNA form, the CDR3 reads TGTGCCAGCAGCTTATCGGGGGGAGTGAGAGATGAGCAGTTCTTC.

The V gene is TRBV6-1, the J gene TRBJ2-1; the D is unclear. V lost 0 bases to trimming and J lost 4 bases, with 7 bases between them. This CDR3 is 14 amino acids long. Per the germline V gene, CDR1 is MNHNS and CDR2 is SASEGT. The CDR3: CASSEAPRYNEQFF. The CDR3 DNA is TGTGCCAGCAGTGAAGCGCCCAGATACAATGAGCAGTTCTTC.

This clone occurred a few times. This chain links TRBV19 with TRBJ1-1, with D unresolved. Between the trimmed V and J ends, which lost 3 bases and 0 bases, there was a span of 8 bases. The V gene's germline CDR1 is LNHDA and CDR2 SQIVND (reference sequence). The CDR3 is 14 residues long. The CDR3 DNA reads TGTGCCAGTAGTATTACACCCATGAACACTGAAGCTTTCTTT. Protein sequence: CASSITPMNTEAFF.

This sequence joins TRBV20-1 and TRBJ2-1, with a tentative D call TRBD2 (5 bases). The germline V gene encodes CDR1 DFQATT and CDR2 SNEGSKA (reference sequence). Trimming stripped 3 bases from V and 6 bases from J, with 12 bases between. CDR3 length: 13 amino acids. As DNA, the CDR3 is TGCAGTGCTAGTAGGCTAGCAAGCAATGAGCAGTTCTTC. Protein product: CSASRLASNEQFF.

CDR3 in DNA: TGCAGCACGGACAGGGATGGCACTGAAGCTTTCTTT. Protein product: CSTDRDGTEAFF. The chain uses TRBV29-1 and TRBJ1-1; 8 nucleotides agree with TRBD1. Losses at the gene ends were 8 bases for V and 4 bases for J; bases not matched to a gene: 6. CDR3 length: 12 residues. Germline-derived CDR1 and CDR2 are SQVTM and ANQGSEA.

This chain joins TRBV4-2 and TRBJ2-5, with 8 bases lining up with TRBD2. CDR1 is LGHNA and CDR2 is YNFKEQ in the germline V gene. The V gene end was trimmed by 0 bases and the J gene end by 2 bases; junction bases not matched to a gene: 11. This CDR3 contains 18 residues. The CDR3 protein is CASSQDQFQLAVQETQYF. The CDR3 DNA follows: TGTGCCAGCAGCCAAGATCAGTTCCAACTAGCGGTACAAGAGACCCAGTACTTC.

The J gene is TRBJ1-2, the V gene TRBV4-1; 12 bases align to TRBD1. Germline V gives CDR1 MGHRA, CDR2 YSYEKL. Unmatched junction bases numbered 4, after V lost 1 base and J lost 4 bases. The length of the CDR3 is 16 residues. The CDR3 DNA is TGCGCCAGCAGCCAAGCCGGGACAGGGGGCTTCTATGGCTACACCTTC. This encodes CASSQAGTGGFYGYTF.

The rearrangement joins TRBV2 to TRBJ2-7; the D gene is possibly TRBD1 (6 bases). Germline V gene data show CDR1 as SNHLY and CDR2 as FYNNEI. Trimming stripped 10 bases from V and 2 bases from J, with 18 bases between. This CDR3 region has 14 residues. Here the CDR3 DNA reads TGTGCCATCCTGGGACATGGAAAGGCCTACGAGCAGTACTTC. Its protein product is CAILGHGKAYEQYF.

This chain links TRBV4-2 with TRBJ1-3, with a possible D match to TRBD1 (5 bases). Trimming took 3 bases from V and 0 from J, leaving 6 bases between them. This CDR3 has 14 amino acids. Germline values: CDR1 LGHNA, CDR2 YNFKEQ. CDR3: CASSQTDSGNTIYF. CDR3 DNA sequence: TGTGCCAGCAGCCAGACAGACTCTGGAAACACCATATATTTT.

V is TRBV6-5 and J is TRBJ2-7; maybe TRBD2 (7 bases). The CDR3 covers 15 residues. CDR1 is MNHEY, CDR2 SVGAGI, per germline. V lost 5 bases to trimming and J lost 4 bases, with 18 bases between them. The CDR3 DNA is TGTGCCAGCAGTACCTCCCCGGGGGGCGGATACGAGCAGTACTTC. Translating gives CASSTSPGGGYEQYF.

The rearrangement links TRBV4-2 to TRBJ1-1; 7 bases are a match to TRBD1. V trimming: 1 base; J trimming: 4 bases; junction bases outside the gene matches: 6. The CDR3 is made up of 15 amino acids. CDR1 LGHNA and CDR2 YNFKEQ come from the germline V gene. CDR3 loop: CASSQGQGGSTEAFF. DNA for the CDR3: TGTGCCAGCAGCCAAGGACAGGGAGGTAGCACTGAAGCTTTCTTT.

V and J are TRBV7-7 and TRBJ2-7, with 8 bases identical to TRBD2. The V gene end was trimmed by 1 base and the J gene end by 3 bases; junction bases not matched to a gene: 11. Germline values: CDR1 SSHAT, CDR2 FNYEAQ (reference sequence). This CDR3 region has 17 residues. The CDR3 is CASSLDGSAGGYYEQYF. The CDR3 bases are TGTGCCAGCAGCTTAGATGGGTCCGCGGGAGGTTACTACGAGCAGTACTTC.

J is TRBJ1-1 and V is TRBV7-2, with D possibly TRBD1 on 5 matching bases. Germline assignment: CDR1 SGHTA and CDR2 FQGNSA. Deletions cut 0 bases from V and 4 bases from J, with 9 bases between. The CDR3 has 14 residues. The CDR3 DNA reads as TGTGCCAGCAGCTTAGCCGGGGGACTCACTGAAGCTTTCTTT. This codes for CASSLAGGLTEAFF.

This rearrangement joins TRBV4-3 to TRBJ1-1; D not certain. Germline V CDR1 and CDR2: LGHNA, YSLEER. CDR3 length equals 16 residues. The V gene lost 1 base and the J gene lost 4 bases, with 16 bases spanning the gap. DNA for the CDR3: TGCGCCAGCAGCCAAGTTGTCAGCCAAGGAGTCACTGAAGCTTTCTTT. This encodes CASSQVVSQGVTEAFF.